This TCR beta chain originates from a study of memory B cells and T cells in multiple sclerosis (dated by TCRdb to the late 2010s). At the level of the whole study: The study compared the TCR beta repertoires of autoproliferating peripheral T cells with those of brain lesion-infiltrating T cells in multiple sclerosis patients. TCR sequencing involved a couple of multiple sclerosis patients from whom brain lesions at autopsy or brain-infiltrating cells from biopsy were available.

Comment on this clone: The antigen it binds to is not known. No base qualities exist here, and no much larger clone lies one base off it.

Autoproliferating (CFSEdim) and non-proliferating (CFSEhi) T cell fractions were sequenced separately after stimulus-free culture of CFSE-labeled PBMCs. In total, more than 45 million CFSE-labeled PBMCs were cultured without stimulus for less than 9 days, after which replicate wells were pooled. PBMCs were labeled with roughly 0.5 uM CFSE and were cultured without exogenous stimuli in serum-free AIM-V medium. PBMCs were isolated by Ficoll density gradient centrifugation and were cryopreserved before use. Using a FACSAria III, live 7-AAD-negative cells were sorted, then washed with PBS and stored frozen at -80 degrees C as dry pellets. Using the immunoSEQ Platform, TCRbeta CDR3 regions were amplified from extracted genomic DNA. Multiplex PCR, high-throughput sequencing and a vendor bioinformatics pipeline were combined in the immunoSEQ assay. In the paper's pipeline: After discarding non-productive sequences and any CDR3s under 4 amino acids in length, clonotype frequencies were recalculated for each sample. In immunoSEQ Analyzer 2.0, shared clonotypes were identified as identical CDR3 amino acid, V gene and J gene sequences. Repertoire overlap was normalized by dividing shared clonotype counts by the product of both clone-set sizes, scaled by 1000 into arbitrary units. This immuneACCESS table, as held by TCRdb, lists in-frame sequences with V and J called but not all clones. Of the missing ones, under half trace to an unresolved V gene in checked studies; the others have no known cause. That table is the source of V, J and clone size, and D and trimming were worked out from the DNA. Across this sample there are 40,000 to 50,000 clones, with roughly 82% seen only once. Clones ranked in the top ten supply around 1.1% of the sample.

Study-wide conclusions, independent of this receptor: Clone-set sizes differed between compartments, which influenced counts of shared clonotypes and required normalization.

V was cut back by 0 bases and J by 7 bases, leaving a gap of 15 bases between them. The germline V gene provides CDR1 MGHRA and CDR2 YSYEKL. Including the terminal cysteine and phenylalanine, the CDR3 comprises 15 residues. The sequence is cut down to CDR3 DNA, 45 bases in frame from base 1. The TCR was taken from a human donor with multiple sclerosis. This sequence uses TRBV4-1 and TRBJ1-2, with the D gene too uncertain to name. Specimen: PBMCs from blood kept in culture. The CDR3 protein is CASSQEGVTMGGYTF. DNA sequence: TGCGCCAGCAGCCAAGAGGGTGTAACTATGGGTGGCTACACCTTC.